This is a list of T cell receptor beta chains from one sample in a study of cytomegalovirus exposure and HLA in healthy donors. The repertoire was sequenced with immunoSEQ multiplex PCR; TCRdb's copy has only in-frame clones and lacks some. Of a few hundred thousand clones listed, roughly four fifths are singletons. The sample comprised PBMCs. The source of these receptors is a woman aged 40 to 55 in good health and CMV-seropositive. Each CDR3 is given with its conserved first and last residue. A D gene is named only where the DNA matches it firmly. Rows give clone size only sometimes, using once, few, many, or a class for an expanded clone.

J,length,V,D,size,DNA,CDR3
TRBJ2-3,13,TRBV29-1,.,.,TGCAGCGTTGACAGGGACTCCACAGATACGCAGTATTTT,CSVDRDSTDTQYF
TRBJ1-2,13,TRBV30,.,once,TGTGCCTGGAGTGTAGCGGCAGGGGTCGGCTACACCTTC,CAWSVAAGVGYTF
TRBJ2-2,15,TRBV27,TRBD2,.,TGTGCCAGCAGTAAAGCGACTAGCCCAACCGGGGAGCTGTTTTTT,CASSKATSPTGELFF
TRBJ2-2,15,TRBV5-1,.,.,TGCGCCAGCAGCTTGAATGTCGGTGGCACCGGGGAGCTGTTTTTT,CASSLNVGGTGELFF
TRBJ1-4,16,TRBV6-6,.,once,TGTGCCAGCAGTTATTCTTATAGTGCAACTAATGAAAAACTGTTTTTT,CASSYSYSATNEKLFF
TRBJ1-1,13,TRBV30,.,.,TGTGCCTGGAGTGACAGCACGAACACTGAAGCTTTCTTT,CAWSDSTNTEAFF
TRBJ1-1,13,TRBV29-1,.,.,TGCAGCGTTGATACAGGGATGAACACTGAAGCTTTCTTT,CSVDTGMNTEAFF
TRBJ2-5,14,TRBV27,.,.,TGTGCCAGCAGTTTAAATGGCAGACAAGAGACCCAGTACTTC,CASSLNGRQETQYF
TRBJ1-1,11,TRBV23-1,.,.,TGCGCCAGCAGTCCCTTTCCTGAAGCTTTCTTT,CASSPFPEAFF
TRBJ2-5,13,TRBV9,TRBD1,.,TGTGCCAGCAGCAGGGACAGGGAGGAGACCCAGTACTTC,CASSRDREETQYF
TRBJ2-2,17,TRBV4-3,.,.,TGCGCCAGCAGCCAAGATCCCGGTACCGCGAACACCGGGGAGCTGTTTTTT,CASSQDPGTANTGELFF
TRBJ2-7,13,TRBV7-2,.,.,TGTGCCAGCAGCTCCGGAGCTTCGTACGAGCAGTACTTC,CASSSGASYEQYF
TRBJ2-7,13,TRBV19,.,.,TGTGCCAGTAGCCGGGACACCACCTACGAGCAGTACTTC,CASSRDTTYEQYF
TRBJ2-5,13,TRBV5-1,.,.,TGCGCCAGCAGCTGGACAGCTCAAGAGACCCAGTACTTC,CASSWTAQETQYF
TRBJ2-1,16,TRBV27,TRBD2,.,TGTGCCAGCAGGGGGGGCGCGGGAGGGCCCTACAATGAGCAGTTCTTC,CASRGGAGGPYNEQFF
TRBJ2-5,14,TRBV5-1,.,.,TGCGCCAGCAGCCCGGGCAGCGGATGGGAGACCCAGTACTTC,CASSPGSGWETQYF
TRBJ1-3,15,TRBV5-6,TRBD1,few,TGTGCCAGCAGCTTGGGACAGGGGGCAGGAAACACCATATATTTT,CASSLGQGAGNTIYF
TRBJ1-4,14,TRBV6-1,.,.,TGTGCCAGCAGTGGCTCCGGAACAGGGGAAAAACTGTTTTTT,CASSGSGTGEKLFF
TRBJ2-7,17,TRBV15,.,.,TGTGCCACCAGCAGAGATAAAGCGGCAGACTACTCCTACGAGCAGTACTTC,CATSRDKAADYSYEQYF
TRBJ2-1,18,TRBV5-8,TRBD2,.,TGTGCCAGCAGCCCACTAGCGGGAATGGTAGGAACCTACAATGAGCAGTTCTTC,CASSPLAGMVGTYNEQFF
TRBJ1-1,12,TRBV7-8,TRBD1,.,TGTGCCAGCAGCCGCAATCTGGACAGGGCCTTCTTT,CASSRNLDRAFF
TRBJ1-6,15,TRBV9,TRBD1,.,TGTGCCAGCAGCGTAGCTACAGGGGGGAGTTCACCCCTCCACTTT,CASSVATGGSSPLHF